This T cell receptor (beta chain) was found in a study of cytomegalovirus exposure and HLA in healthy donors. Overall study: Among the approximately 410 genotyped donors, 70% to 85% were placed in the Caucasian-associated ancestry cluster.

The study ran its PCR with 60 Vbeta and 13 Jbeta primers. Only in-frame clones appear in the TCRdb table, and some are missing; sequencing was by immunoSEQ multiplex PCR. The data contain some 130,000 clones, 60% to 80% of them seen just once; the ten biggest clones take up approximately 4%. After removal of 5 bases from V and 0 bases from J, the junction contained 8 bases not matched to a gene. CDR1 SNHLY and CDR2 FYNNEI come from the germline V gene. There are 17 residues in the CDR3. Study-wide results and limits: The authors later found TCR association rates varying by HLA locus, with DRB1 most and HLA-C fewest. Most TCR beta V segments were productive about 87% or about 30% of the time in an earlier analysis.

A word on this clone: Antigen specificity is unknown.

The source of this sequence is a man in his forties or fifties in good health and CMV-seropositive. The chain links TRBV2 to TRBJ1-4; 8 bases agree with TRBD1. The sample comprised PBMCs. CDR3 bases: TGTGCCAGCAGTCGGACAGGGCTTTGGGCAACTAATGAAAAACTGTTTTTT. Protein sequence: CASSRTGLWATNEKLFF.